Below, one T cell receptor beta chain is given with its context. The CDR3 consists of 12 residues. Between the trimmed V and J ends, which lost 7 bases and 3 bases, there was a span of 9 bases. The data derive from a study of blood T cell repertoires in COVID-19. Study information: The origin of the acute and convalescent COVID-19 samples was the United States, Italy and Spain. PBMCs, B-cell-depleted T cells, or T cells were the source of the cDNA or gDNA that made up the material.

Authors' data handling: Reference gene primers were amplified, and this amplification served to estimate nucleated cell counts. Generated by immunoSEQ multiplex PCR, the TCRdb table keeps only in-frame clones and is missing some. V and J calls and clone size are those listed in that table; D and trimming were worked out from the DNA. The sample holds around 81,000 clones, around four fifths seen once. The TCR was taken from a man in his forties or fifties with acute or convalescent COVID-19. Sequencing was done on a sample of peripheral blood. This chain joins TRBV12-3 or TRBV12-4 and TRBJ2-5; D gene unclear. The DNA for the CDR3 is TGTGCCAGCACAGGCCAGGAAGAGACCCAGTACTTC. It encodes CASTGQEETQYF.